The rows below give T cell receptor beta chains drawn from one sample of a study of neurological immune-mediated disorders. In TCRdb, the 5' RACE reads were re-called with MiXCR into one record per CDR3 protein. The sample consists of over 11,000 distinct CDR3 sequences, about 10% of them appearing once. The sample was PBMCs. These receptors were taken from a woman aged 40 to 50 in good health. Each CDR3 is given with its conserved first and last residue. The order of the fields is CDR3 length, J gene, clone size, D gene, V gene, CDR3 protein, CDR3 DNA. D genes are given only for firm matches. Rows may omit the clone size; those that give it use once, few, many or a size class.

15,TRBJ2-2,many,TRBD1,TRBV3-1,CASSRRQGASGELFF,TGTGCCAGCAGCCGACGACAGGGGGCGAGCGGGGAGCTGTTTTTT
13,TRBJ1-1,many,-,TRBV20-1,CSAGRGVNTEAFF,TGCAGTGCTGGCAGGGGCGTGAACACTGAAGCTTTCTTT
13,TRBJ2-7,-,-,TRBV7-9,CASSPTGHYEQYF,TGTGCCAGCAGCCCGACAGGCCACTACGAGCAGTACTTC
13,TRBJ2-7,many,-,TRBV5-1,CASSWTASYEQYF,TGCGCCAGCAGCTGGACTGCTTCCTACGAGCAGTACTTC
16,TRBJ2-1,-,TRBD2,TRBV30,CAWSVRGLAGGNEQFF,TGTGCCTGGAGTGTACGTGGGCTAGCGGGAGGCAATGAGCAGTTCTTC
17,TRBJ2-7,many,TRBD1,TRBV20-1,CSARAQTGQGVPYEQYF,TGCAGTGCTAGAGCACAAACGGGACAGGGGGTTCCCTACGAGCAGTACTTC
13,TRBJ2-7,many,-,TRBV28,CASSFPPGEEQYF,TGTGCCAGCAGTTTCCCGCCTGGGGAAGAGCAATACTTC
15,TRBJ2-3,many,TRBD2,TRBV5-1,CASSLGLADTDTQYF,TGCGCCAGCAGCTTGGGACTAGCGGACACAGATACGCAGTATTTT
14,TRBJ2-7,many,TRBD2,TRBV3-1,CASSQVAGVYEQYF,TGTGCCAGCAGCCAAGTGGCGGGGGTTTACGAGCAGTACTTC
13,TRBJ1-1,medium-sized,-,TRBV12-3/TRBV12-4,CASSFAGPTEAFF,TGTGCCAGCAGTTTCGCAGGACCCACTGAAGCTTTCTTT
14,TRBJ2-1,-,TRBD1,TRBV20-1,CSATVGTGSNEQFF,TGCAGTGCGACCGTTGGGACAGGGTCTAATGAGCAGTTCTTC
14,TRBJ2-7,many,-,TRBV6-1,CASSPTGTVYEQYF,TGTGCCAGCAGTCCAACCGGGACTGTTTACGAGCAGTACTTC
13,TRBJ2-7,many,-,TRBV5-1,CASSDLNSYEQYF,TGCGCCAGCAGCGACCTGAACTCCTACGAGCAGTACTTC
16,TRBJ1-4,many,-,TRBV28,CASSLTPRGGDEKLFF,TGTGCCAGCAGTTTGACCCCCAGGGGCGGCGATGAAAAACTGTTTTTT
13,TRBJ2-5,many,TRBD1,TRBV29-1,CSVGGQGKETQYF,TGCAGCGTGGGGGGACAGGGGAAAGAGACCCAGTACTTC
12,TRBJ2-1,many,-,TRBV29-1,CSVGVEYNEQFF,TGCAGCGTTGGAGTTGAGTACAATGAGCAGTTCTTC
16,TRBJ2-7,many,-,TRBV25-1,CASSESPGGASYEQYF,TGTGCCAGCAGTGAATCTCCCGGGGGCGCCTCCTACGAGCAGTACTTC
14,TRBJ1-5,medium-sized,-,TRBV20-1,CSARLEASNQPQHF,TGCAGTGCTAGGTTGGAAGCAAGCAATCAGCCCCAGCATTTT
14,TRBJ1-6,many,-,TRBV28,CASSLTGNNSPLHF,TGTGCCAGCAGTTTAACAGGAAACAATTCACCCCTCCACTTT
16,TRBJ2-1,many,-,TRBV4-1,CASSQGRDPPYNEQFF,TGCGCCAGCAGCCAAGGACGGGACCCCCCCTACAATGAGCAGTTCTTC
12,TRBJ1-2,many,-,TRBV4-1,CASSQTGYGYTF,TGCGCCAGCAGCCAAACAGGGTATGGCTACACCTTC
15,TRBJ2-1,many,TRBD2,TRBV29-1,CSVRLATSGYNEQFF,TGCAGCGTTCGATTGGCCACTAGCGGGTACAATGAGCAGTTCTTC
14,TRBJ1-1,many,-,TRBV6-5,CASSREGANTEAFF,TGTGCCAGCAGCCGCGAGGGAGCGAACACTGAAGCTTTCTTT
14,TRBJ2-1,many,TRBD2,TRBV5-1,CASSFDSGRGEQFF,TGCGCCAGCAGTTTCGACAGCGGGAGGGGTGAGCAGTTCTTC
18,TRBJ1-6,many,-,TRBV27,CASSLSPLGQGINSPLHF,TGTGCCAGCAGTTTATCGCCCTTAGGGCAGGGGATCAATTCACCCCTCCACTTT
16,TRBJ2-1,many,TRBD1,TRBV5-5,CASSSGTVSSYNEQFF,TGTGCCAGCAGCTCTGGGACAGTGAGCTCCTACAATGAGCAGTTCTTC
12,TRBJ1-2,-,-,TRBV5-6,CASSLSGYGYTF,TGTGCCAGCAGCTTGTCAGGGTATGGCTACACCTTC
12,TRBJ1-4,many,-,TRBV29-1,CSVGTTNEKLFF,TGCAGCGTAGGCACCACTAATGAAAAACTGTTTTTT
12,TRBJ2-3,many,-,TRBV18,CASSLSTDTQYF,TGTGCCAGCTCACTGAGCACAGATACGCAGTATTTT
16,TRBJ1-1,many,-,TRBV3-1,CASSQVLGAPGIEAFF,TGTGCCAGCAGCCAAGTTTTAGGGGCCCCGGGGATAGAAGCTTTCTTT
15,TRBJ2-7,many,TRBD1,TRBV9,CASSLGQGVAYEQYF,TGTGCCAGCAGCCTTGGACAGGGAGTCGCCTACGAGCAGTACTTC
12,TRBJ1-5,-,-,TRBV7-2,CASEEQNQPQHF,TGTGCCAGCGAGGAACAGAATCAGCCCCAGCATTTT
14,TRBJ2-5,many,-,TRBV20-1,CSASISGSSETQYF,TGCAGTGCTAGCATATCCGGGAGTTCCGAGACCCAGTACTTC
14,TRBJ1-6,many,-,TRBV12-3/TRBV12-4,CASVGGLYNSPLHF,TGTGCCAGCGTCGGTGGTCTCTATAATTCACCCCTCCACTTT
14,TRBJ1-1,many,-,TRBV5-1,CASSSRYMNTEAFF,TGCGCCAGCAGCTCCAGGTATATGAACACTGAAGCTTTCTTT
16,TRBJ2-1,many,-,TRBV12-3/TRBV12-4,CASSSSTWSSYNEQFF,TGTGCCAGCAGCTCTTCAACTTGGAGCTCCTACAATGAGCAGTTCTTC
16,TRBJ1-2,medium-sized,-,TRBV27,CASSLSGGAANYGYTF,TGTGCCAGCAGTTTATCAGGAGGGGCAGCTAACTATGGCTACACCTTC
16,TRBJ2-7,many,TRBD2,TRBV3-1,CASSPPGGGGSYEQYF,TGTGCCAGCAGCCCCCCTGGGGGCGGGGGGTCCTACGAGCAGTACTTC
14,TRBJ1-3,many,-,TRBV5-1,CASSLGADGNTIYF,TGCGCCAGCAGCTTGGGGGCCGATGGAAACACCATATATTTT
19,TRBJ2-2,many,TRBD2,TRBV6-5,CASSYELNSGSPRAGELFF,TGTGCCAGCAGTTATGAACTTAATAGCGGGAGCCCCCGGGCCGGGGAGCTGTTTTTT
11,TRBJ1-2,many,-,TRBV7-2,CASSPRRGYTF,TGTGCCAGCAGCCCCCGGAGGGGTTACACCTTC
15,TRBJ2-3,many,-,TRBV5-1,CASSSFGGSTDTQYF,TGCGCCAGCAGCTCCTTCGGCGGTTCCACAGATACGCAGTATTTT
15,TRBJ2-3,few,-,TRBV28,CASSPTAGFDDTQYF,TGTGCCAGCAGTCCAACTGCGGGGTTCGACGATACGCAGTATTTT
13,TRBJ1-5,many,-,TRBV6-5,CASTNSVNQPQHF,TGTGCCAGCACCAACAGTGTTAATCAGCCCCAGCATTTT
16,TRBJ2-5,medium-sized,TRBD1,TRBV5-1,CASSLEVTGGQETQYF,TGCGCCAGCAGCTTGGAGGTGACAGGGGGCCAAGAGACCCAGTACTTC
15,TRBJ1-4,medium-sized,-,TRBV24-1,CATSDRDSYGEKLFF,TGTGCCACCAGTGACCGGGACTCTTATGGGGAAAAACTGTTTTTT
17,TRBJ2-4,few,-,TRBV20-1,CSADPPQSLLAKNIQYF,TGCAGTGCCGACCCACCACAGTCACTCCTAGCCAAAAACATTCAGTACTTC
13,TRBJ2-5,many,TRBD1,TRBV20-1,CSARGTGTETQYF,TGCAGTGCTAGAGGGACAGGGACGGAGACCCAGTACTTC
13,TRBJ1-1,many,-,TRBV29-1,CSVGQKSNTEAFF,TGCAGCGTTGGACAGAAGTCGAACACTGAAGCTTTCTTT
13,TRBJ2-7,-,-,TRBV7-9,CASSLADTYEQYF,TGTGCAAGCAGCTTAGCGGACACCTACGAGCAGTACTTC
18,TRBJ2-3,many,-,TRBV3-1,CASSQDVIGGASTDTQYF,TGTGCCAGCAGCCAAGATGTTATAGGGGGGGCGTCCACAGATACGCAGTATTTT
12,TRBJ1-4,many,-,TRBV20-1,CSASRGGEKLFF,TGCAGTGCTAGTAGGGGCGGTGAAAAACTGTTTTTT
15,TRBJ2-3,many,-,TRBV7-9,CASSLGVGDTDTQYF,TGTGCCAGCAGCTTAGGCGTTGGGGACACAGATACGCAGTATTTT
14,TRBJ2-7,many,-,TRBV11-2,CASSLSWRAYEQYF,TGTGCCAGCAGCTTAAGCTGGCGGGCCTACGAGCAGTACTTC
14,TRBJ2-3,many,TRBD1,TRBV20-1,CSARGTGGTDTQYF,TGCAGTGCTAGAGGAACAGGGGGTACAGATACGCAGTATTTT
12,TRBJ2-7,many,TRBD2,TRBV5-1,CASRLGGDEQYF,TGCGCCAGCAGATTGGGGGGGGACGAGCAGTACTTC
15,TRBJ2-2,many,TRBD1,TRBV7-9,CASSPNRGDTGELFF,TGTGCCAGCAGCCCCAACAGGGGTGACACCGGGGAGCTGTTTTTT